This T cell receptor beta chain came from a study of lymphopenia after photon versus proton radiotherapy. Study-wide results and limits: Survival link was tested only in deceased patients; proton benefit remains a possibility. Photon-treated patients lost naive T cells and TCR diversity; proton-treated stayed stable. After the lymphocyte nadir, photon-treated repertoires showed oligoclonal expansion, especially of CD8+ Temra cells. In patients who died, overall survival fell as post-nadir TCR diversity dropped more.

As to this clone: The antigen remains undetermined.

CDR3 size: 15 residues. V was pared by 5 bases and J by 1 base, with 6 bases of the junction left unmatched. CDR1 is SGHVS and CDR2 is FNYEAQ in the germline V gene. The method was immunoSEQ multiplex PCR; TCRdb's version includes in-frame clones alone and lacks a portion of them. The data contain 45,000 to 65,000 clones, around four fifths of them singletons. The V and J genes are TRBV7-6 and TRBJ1-1, with 8 bases aligning to TRBD1. The clonotype comes from a man aged 45-65 years with gastric cancer. Sequences were derived from peripheral blood, sampled from a patient treated with photon-based radiotherapy. The CDR3 nucleotides read TGTGCCAGCAGCCACCCGGGACAGGAGAACACTGAAGCTTTCTTT. The encoded protein is CASSHPGQENTEAFF.